A selection of T cell receptor beta chains follows, all from one sample in a study of T cell changes during pregnancy in multiple sclerosis. The protocol was immunoSEQ multiplex PCR, while the TCRdb copy is restricted to in-frame clones and leaves out a portion. The table includes some 24,000 clones, 70% to 90% detected once. Here the sequenced sample was CD4+ T cells from peripheral blood mononuclear cells, taken in the second trimester of pregnancy. Every receptor here comes from a female donor in good health, enrolled as a control in a pregnancy study. CDR3s include the opening cysteine and the closing phenylalanine or tryptophan.

J gene: TRBJ2-5
V gene: TRBV4-2
CDR3 protein: CASSQVTAAGRGETQYF

J gene: TRBJ1-5
V gene: TRBV11-3
CDR3 protein: CASTSLGDRVREPQHF

J gene: TRBJ2-5
V gene: TRBV4-3
CDR3 protein: CASSQGRLAGGQETQYF

J gene: TRBJ2-2
V gene: TRBV5-6
CDR3 protein: CASSLAYGRNTGELFF

J gene: TRBJ2-3
V gene: TRBV6-5
CDR3 protein: CASTPVAGGPAGQYF

J gene: TRBJ2-7
V gene: TRBV5-1
CDR3 protein: CASSFWDTSYEQYF

J gene: TRBJ2-1
V gene: TRBV4-3
CDR3 protein: CASSQDSSGGAGNEQFF

J gene: TRBJ2-2
V gene: TRBV9
CDR3 protein: CASSGLAVDGELFF

J gene: TRBJ1-3
V gene: TRBV4-3
CDR3 protein: CASSQEFGGMAGNTIYF

J gene: TRBJ1-1
V gene: TRBV7-3
CDR3 protein: CASSLNPGMNTEAFF

J gene: TRBJ2-7
V gene: TRBV19
CDR3 protein: CASSFQARYEQYF

J gene: TRBJ1-1
V gene: TRBV5-1
CDR3 protein: CASSFGVGEAFF

J gene: TRBJ2-5
V gene: TRBV9
CDR3 protein: CASSVAIESYQETQYF

J gene: TRBJ1-2
V gene: TRBV5-1
CDR3 protein: CASSPQQGHGYTF

J gene: TRBJ2-1
V gene: TRBV13
CDR3 protein: CASSLGRDRGNEQFF

J gene: TRBJ2-7
V gene: TRBV6-5
CDR3 protein: CASSTTGGSYEQYF

J gene: TRBJ1-5
V gene: TRBV6-5
CDR3 protein: CASSPPGQGRQPQHF

J gene: TRBJ1-5
V gene: TRBV19
CDR3 protein: CASSMRGGNSNQPQHF

J gene: TRBJ2-2
V gene: TRBV19
CDR3 protein: CASSIGAGRANTGELFF

J gene: TRBJ2-1
V gene: TRBV5-6
CDR3 protein: CASSLEVRGSDNEQFF

J gene: TRBJ1-2
V gene: TRBV10-3
CDR3 protein: CAISESSGGGTYGYTF

J gene: TRBJ2-7
V gene: TRBV6-5
CDR3 protein: CASTPGPYEQYF

J gene: TRBJ2-5
V gene: TRBV7-3
CDR3 protein: CASSPTGPAETQYF

J gene: TRBJ2-7
V gene: TRBV2
CDR3 protein: CASVQGVLVYEQYF

J gene: TRBJ2-1
V gene: TRBV5-1
CDR3 protein: CASSLGDRDYNEQFF

J gene: TRBJ2-5
V gene: TRBV5-1
CDR3 protein: CASSARRAGGPETQYF

J gene: TRBJ2-5
V gene: TRBV15
CDR3 protein: CATSSPQGALGETQYF

J gene: TRBJ2-7
V gene: TRBV19
CDR3 protein: CASSIVTGRGEQYF

J gene: TRBJ2-5
V gene: TRBV29-1
CDR3 protein: CSTDRVPGQETQYF

J gene: TRBJ1-1
V gene: TRBV14
CDR3 protein: CASSQRQGRNTEAFF

J gene: TRBJ2-7
V gene: TRBV19
CDR3 protein: CASSTRGVNYEQYF

J gene: TRBJ1-4
V gene: TRBV5-6
CDR3 protein: CASSLAGQATNEKLFF

J gene: TRBJ2-3
V gene: TRBV4-2
CDR3 protein: CASSQDRASGADTQYF